The rows below give T cell receptor beta chains drawn from one sample of a study of cytomegalovirus exposure and HLA in healthy donors. The data were produced by immunoSEQ multiplex PCR, yet TCRdb's version contains in-frame clones alone and is incomplete. The profile shows more than 90,000 clones, around 85% of them singletons. Sequencing was done on a sample of PBMCs. These receptors originate from a man under 40 in good health and CMV-seronegative. CDR3s include the opening cysteine and the closing phenylalanine or tryptophan. D genes are given only for firm matches. For some rows the clone size is stated as once, few or many, or as a class when expanded; others skip it.

>TRBJ2-3|NA|TRBV4-3|NA
TGCGCCAGCAGCGGAGGGGGCACGGATACGCAGTATTTT
CASSGGGTDTQYF
>TRBJ1-1|TRBD1|TRBV7-9|few
TGTGCCAGCAGCGTAACAATCTTTAGAGACAGGGGTAACACTGAAGCTTTCTTT
CASSVTIFRDRGNTEAFF
>TRBJ2-1|NA|TRBV30|NA
TGTGCCTGGAGTATAGGACAGAGCTCCTACAATGAGCAGTTCTTC
CAWSIGQSSYNEQFF
>TRBJ2-3|TRBD2|TRBV27|NA
TGTGCCAGCTGCAGGACTAGCGGGAGTAAAGCAGATACGCAGTATTTT
CASCRTSGSKADTQYF
>TRBJ1-5|TRBD1|TRBV6-5|NA
TGTGCCAGCAAGGGACAGGGGGGCAATCAGCCCCAGCATTTT
CASKGQGGNQPQHF
>TRBJ2-3|TRBD2|TRBV27|NA
TGTGCCAGCAGTCGACTAGCGAGGGGCAAAAATACGCAGTATTTT
CASSRLARGKNTQYF
>TRBJ2-1|NA|TRBV28|once
TGTGCCAGCAGGTCACCGGGACTCCACAATGAGCAGTTCTTC
CASRSPGLHNEQFF
>TRBJ1-1|NA|TRBV4-2|NA
TGTGCCAGCAGTCCAAGTAGTATCGGGGTTGGGAACACTGAAGCTTTCTTT
CASSPSSIGVGNTEAFF
>TRBJ2-2|NA|TRBV10-3|few
TGTGCCATCATGGTAGGCGCAGGGGACACCGGGGAGCTGTTTTTT
CAIMVGAGDTGELFF
>TRBJ1-1|NA|TRBV28|NA
TGTGCCAGCAGTCCCCTTTGGATCCGGAGGAACACTGAAGCTTTCTTT
CASSPLWIRRNTEAFF
>TRBJ1-4|TRBD1|TRBV18|once
TGTGCCAGCTCACCCAGGGGGACTAATGAAAAACTGTTTTTT
CASSPRGTNEKLFF
>TRBJ2-1|NA|TRBV20-1|NA
TGCAGTGCTCCTAGTCGCAATGAGCAGTTCTTC
CSAPSRNEQFF
>TRBJ2-3|TRBD2|TRBV4-1|NA
TGCGCCAGCAGCCAAGATCTGGCGGGGGGTAGCACAGATACGCAGTATTTT
CASSQDLAGGSTDTQYF
>TRBJ2-1|TRBD2|TRBV6-1|NA
TGTGCCAGCAGTGTAGAGGGAGGGCCAAATGAGCAGTTCTTC
CASSVEGGPNEQFF
>TRBJ2-5|NA|TRBV13|once
TGTGCCAGCAGCTTAAGGACTAAAGCTGGAGAGACCCAGTACTTC
CASSLRTKAGETQYF
>TRBJ2-3|NA|TRBV6-4|NA
TGTGCCAGCTCGCAGGGGCTAGGCACAGATACGCAGTATTTT
CASSQGLGTDTQYF
>TRBJ1-4|NA|TRBV28|NA
TGTGCCAGCAGCTTAGCATCACAGGGTAATGAAAAACTGTTTTTT
CASSLASQGNEKLFF
>TRBJ2-7|TRBD1|TRBV4-1|NA
TGCGCCAGCAGCCAAGGGACAGGACGGACCTACGAGCAGTACTTC
CASSQGTGRTYEQYF
>TRBJ2-1|NA|TRBV4-1|NA
TGCGCCAGCGCCCGAGCGGGTGCCTACAATGAGCAGTTCTTC
CASARAGAYNEQFF
>TRBJ1-5|TRBD1|TRBV15|few
TGTGCCACCAGCAGACCGGGACAGGGAAAGAATCAGCCCCAGCATTTT
CATSRPGQGKNQPQHF
>TRBJ2-5|TRBD2|TRBV29-1|NA
TGCAGCGCCACCGGGACTAGATGGGAGACCCAGTACTTC
CSATGTRWETQYF
>TRBJ1-2|NA|TRBV29-1|once
TGCAGCGTTGAAGGGGGAGACTATGGCTACACCTTC
CSVEGGDYGYTF
>TRBJ2-3|NA|TRBV18|NA
TGTGCCAGCTCACCCCCGGGGATAGGCACAGATACGCAGTATTTT
CASSPPGIGTDTQYF
>TRBJ2-6|TRBD1|TRBV4-1|NA
TGCGCCAGCAGTGTGCCGGGGACAGGGTCCTCTGGGGCCAACGTCCTGACTTTC
CASSVPGTGSSGANVLTF
>TRBJ1-4|TRBD1|TRBV7-2|NA
TGTGCCAGCAGCCCGGGACAGGCGCGGGAAAAACTGTTTTTT
CASSPGQAREKLFF
>TRBJ2-5|NA|TRBV6-1|NA
TGTGCCAGCAGCGAAGTGTGGCGGGTGGGACTCGAGACCCAGTACTTC
CASSEVWRVGLETQYF
>TRBJ2-3|NA|TRBV20-1|NA
TGCAGTGCTACCCACACAGATACGCAGTATTTT
CSATHTDTQYF
>TRBJ1-6|TRBD1|TRBV2|NA
TGTGCCAGCAAGCCGGGACAGCAAAATTCACCCCTCCACTTT
CASKPGQQNSPLHF
>TRBJ1-1|TRBD1|TRBV5-4|NA
TGTGCCAGCAGAGACCAGGGGGCGGTGAACACTGAAGCTTTCTTT
CASRDQGAVNTEAFF
>TRBJ1-1|NA|TRBV4-1|NA
TGCGCCAGCAGCCAAACCGCGGGGGTTATGAGGGGAACTGAAGCTTTCTTT
CASSQTAGVMRGTEAFF
>TRBJ2-5|NA|TRBV6-5|few
TGTGCCAGCAGTTACTCGGGAGACCAAGAGACCCAGTACTTC
CASSYSGDQETQYF
>TRBJ1-2|TRBD1|TRBV7-2|NA
TGTGCCAGCAGCGAAGGGACAGGGGTTAACTATGGCTACACCTTC
CASSEGTGVNYGYTF
>TRBJ1-1|NA|TRBV4-1|NA
TGCGCCAGCAGCCAAGGGGGCTCGGGGGTCACTGAAGCTTTCTTT
CASSQGGSGVTEAFF
>TRBJ2-7|NA|TRBV6-5|NA
TGTGCCAGCGCCCGGGGCTACGAGCAGTACTTC
CASARGYEQYF
>TRBJ2-6|NA|TRBV25-1|NA
TGTGCCAGCAGTGAAGGCGGGCAATACTCTGGGGCCAACGTCCTGACTTTC
CASSEGGQYSGANVLTF